These 19 T cell receptor beta chains came from one sample sequenced in a study of blood T cells in healthy people across ages. Together with a sample-barcoded 5' primer, a J-beta primer mix was included in a second PCR lasting about 7 to 11 cycles. TCRdb re-analysed the 5' RACE reads in MiXCR, keeping a single row per CDR3 protein. This table holds roughly 1,700,000 distinct CDR3 sequences, approximately 30% found once. The sequenced material came from blood. The receptors derive from a woman aged 25-40 years in good health.

There are a few counts of this clonotype. The chain uses TRBV12-3 or TRBV12-4 and TRBJ2-7; 16 bases agree with TRBD2. This CDR3 has 17 amino acids. With 11 bases clipped from V and 7 bases from J, the junction kept 17 bases outside the gene matches. DNA of the CDR3: TGTGCCTCCGGGACTAGCGGGAGGGGGAGCTCCTACAATGAGCAGTACTTC. Translation: CASGTSGRGSSYNEQYF.

This clonotype was picked up a small number of times. The chain uses TRBV6-6 and TRBJ2-3; D ambiguous. The CDR3 is 14 residues long. Trimming took 7 bases from V and 3 from J, leaving 14 bases between them. CDR1 MNHNY and CDR2 SVGAGI come from the germline V gene (reference sequence). The CDR3 reads CASMGEAPTDTQYF. The CDR3 coding sequence is TGTGCCAGCATGGGTGAGGCTCCGACAGATACGCAGTATTTT.

The CDR3 sequence is CASSANNEQYF. The DNA of the CDR3 is TGTGCCAGCAGTGCTAATAACGAGCAGTACTTC. The chain has TRBV25-1 and TRBJ2-7; no clear D. The V and J ends lost 4 bases and 5 bases respectively, with 6 bases between them. The CDR3 has 11 amino acids. Looked up from germline, CDR1 is MGHDK and CDR2 is SYGVNS.

The genes are TRBV29-1 and TRBJ1-2; D is uncertain. Germline CDR1 and CDR2: SQVTM and ANQGSEA. Deletions cut 3 bases from V and 9 bases from J, with 11 bases between. The CDR3 loop spans 11 amino acids. The CDR3: CSVEVGSRYTF. The CDR3 bases are TGCAGCGTTGAGGTTGGGTCACGCTACACCTTC.

At least ten counts were recorded for this clonotype. This chain connects TRBV20-1 to TRBJ2-5; 9 nucleotides agree with TRBD2. This CDR3 contains 14 residues. Germline assignment: CDR1 DFQATT and CDR2 SNEGSKA (reference sequence). J lost 0 bases, V lost 6 bases, and 5 bases had no gene match. DNA for the CDR3: TGCAGTGCACTAAGCGGGGGGAACCAAGAGACCCAGTACTTC. Its translation is CSALSGGNQETQYF.

This rearrangement joins TRBV5-1 to TRBJ1-1; 8 bases are shared with TRBD1. CDR1 is SGHRS and CDR2 is YFSETQ in the germline V gene. This CDR3 contains 16 residues. The junction had 11 bases not matched to a gene; V was cut back by 4 bases and J by 3 bases. The CDR3 region is CASSARDRQPYTEAFF. In DNA form, the CDR3 reads TGCGCCAGCAGCGCCCGGGACAGGCAGCCCTACACTGAAGCTTTCTTT.

The rearrangement joins TRBV9 to TRBJ1-5, with D possibly TRBD1 on 5 matching bases. The germline V and J ends were trimmed by 5 bases and 2 bases, with 20 bases remaining between them. In germline, CDR1 is SGDLS, CDR2 YYNGEE. This CDR3 has 17 residues. The CDR3 DNA reads as TGTGCCAGCAGTGGGGGTTCTGGGGCTTGGGGCAATCAGCCCCAGCATTTT. This codes for CASSGGSGAWGNQPQHF.

This clonotype occurred many times. The genes are TRBV10-3 and TRBJ2-7, with 7 bases matching TRBD1. Losses at the gene ends were 8 bases for V and 2 bases for J; bases not matched to a gene: 6. Germline CDR1 is ENHRY and CDR2 is SYGVKD. This CDR3 comprises 13 residues. CDR3 sequence reads: CAIGQDVAYEQYF. The CDR3 nucleotides read TGTGCCATCGGACAGGACGTTGCCTACGAGCAGTACTTC.

The sample holds many counts of this clonotype. The chain joins TRBV19 to TRBJ2-5, with 7 bases that match TRBD1. V lost 6 bases, J lost 1 base, and 5 bases stayed unmatched. The germline CDR1 and CDR2 sequences are LNHDA and SQIVND (reference sequence). The CDR3 length is 14 residues. The CDR3 DNA reads as TGTGCCAGTAGGACAGGGAGTGCCCAAGAGACCCAGTACTTC. It translates to CASRTGSAQETQYF.

This clonotype was seen just once. CDR3: CSASLRGIGDDYTF. As DNA, the CDR3 is TGCAGTGCTAGCCTTCGGGGCATTGGGGATGACTACACCTTC. The rearrangement links TRBV20-1 to TRBJ1-2, with a weak D call TRBD1 (5 bases). The germline gives CDR1 DFQATT, CDR2 SNEGSKA (reference sequence). V was shortened by 3 bases and J by 10 bases, with 21 bases between the two germline ends. This CDR3 is built from 14 residues.

In its sample, this clonotype was seen many times. The chain couples TRBV6-5 to TRBJ2-1; no clear D. This CDR3 is built from 13 residues. Germline V gene lookup returns CDR1 MNHEY and CDR2 SVGAGI. Trimming took off 7 bases at V and 6 bases at J, with 13 bases between the two ends. The CDR3 sequence is CASTPSLGNEQFF. DNA for the CDR3: TGTGCCAGCACCCCCTCTTTGGGCAATGAGCAGTTCTTC.

This clonotype was detected many times. V and J are TRBV20-1 and TRBJ2-7; TRBD2 aligns across 11 bases. This CDR3 comprises 14 residues. Germline CDR1 DFQATT, CDR2 SNEGSKA (reference sequence). Trimming took 4 bases from V and 3 from J; bases not matched to a gene: 5. DNA for the CDR3: TGCAGTGCTATAAAGGGGACTAGCGGCTACGAGCAGTACTTC. It yields the protein CSAIKGTSGYEQYF.

The chain has TRBV27 and TRBJ1-4, with 7 bases aligning to TRBD1. Germline V gives CDR1 MNHEY, CDR2 SMNVEV (reference sequence). The CDR3 contains 14 residues. Germline trimming cut 5 bases from V and 8 bases from J; bases unmatched to any gene: 8. The CDR3 nucleotides are TGTGCCAGCAGTGCTCGACAGGGTCGCGAAAAACTGTTTTTT. Its translation: CASSARQGREKLFF.

The DNA of the CDR3 is TGTGCCAGCTTCAGTCCATGGGAGGAGACCCAGTACTTC. Translation: CASFSPWEETQYF. The chain uses TRBV7-2 and TRBJ2-5; D is possibly TRBD2 (5 bases). Deletions cut 8 bases from V and 5 bases from J, with 15 bases between. This CDR3 comprises 13 residues. Germline CDR1 SGHTA, CDR2 FQGNSA.

This clonotype was counted ten times or more. An end of the junction differs from the germline gene, which may be a read error. This chain joins TRBV5-1 and TRBJ2-7; D tentatively fits TRBD1 or TRBD2 (5 bases each). The germline gives CDR1 SGHRS, CDR2 YFSETQ. The CDR3 is 12 residues long. CDR3 region: CASRDDSYEQYF. The CDR3 DNA follows: TGTGCCAGCAGGGACGACAGCTACGAGCAGTACTTC.

This clonotype occurred a few times. The genes are TRBV7-3 and TRBJ2-1, with D possibly matching TRBD2 (6 bases). Germline V gives CDR1 SGHTA, CDR2 FQGTGA. The V gene lost 5 bases and the J gene lost 9 bases, with 20 bases spanning the gap. The length of the CDR3 is 15 residues. CDR3 protein: CASSPQRDSFGEQFF. CDR3 coding DNA: TGTGCCAGCAGCCCCCAGAGGGACTCCTTCGGTGAGCAGTTCTTC.

The rearrangement joins TRBV20-1 to TRBJ2-1, with 12 bases lining up with TRBD2. This CDR3 is built from 20 residues. Germline V gene lookup returns CDR1 DFQATT and CDR2 SNEGSKA (reference sequence). The V gene end was trimmed by 5 bases and the J gene end by 0 bases; junction bases not matched to a gene: 17. CDR3 loop: CSASLMPGLAGKGSYNEQFF. As DNA, the CDR3 is TGCAGTGCTTCCCTTATGCCGGGACTAGCGGGTAAAGGCTCCTACAATGAGCAGTTCTTC.

In this sample, this clonotype turned up a few times. The rearrangement links TRBV28 to TRBJ1-2; no reliable D call. Per germline, CDR1 MDHEN and CDR2 SYDVKM. The V end lost 7 bases, the J end lost 8 bases, and 14 bases lay between the germline ends. The CDR3 consists of 12 residues. This CDR3 is CASNLALSGYTF. The CDR3 coding sequence is TGTGCCAGCAACCTGGCTCTAAGCGGCTACACCTTC.

A word on this clonotype: The DNA is left out, because the CDR3 cannot be placed on it with certainty; the CDR3 is given as TCRdb lists it. The chain carries TRBV29-1 and TRBJ1-2. The CDR3 extends over 13 residues, inclusive of both ends. Germline V lookup: CDR1 SQVTM, CDR2 ANQGSEA. The CDR3 sequence is CSLRGPTNYGCTF.